Listed below are T cell receptor beta chains from one sample, sequenced in a study of cytomegalovirus exposure and HLA in healthy donors. Clones were read by immunoSEQ multiplex PCR, and TCRdb kept only the in-frame ones, dropping some. The table shows 100,000 to 150,000 clones, with about 82% occurring only once. Sequenced input: PBMCs. These receptors were collected from a man between 45 and 60 years old in good health and CMV-seronegative. Both conserved end residues are part of each CDR3. The D gene is left open where the match is weak. Some rows have no size entry. The others give once, few or many, or a class for an expanded clone.

clone_size d_call j_call v_call cdr3_aa cdr3_nt
few TRBD1 TRBJ2-1 TRBV7-2 CASSPRARDREKEQFF TGTGCCAGCAGCCCCCGGGCCCGGGACAGGGAAAAAGAGCAGTTCTTC
once NA TRBJ2-3 TRBV15 CATSRAGFISDTQYF TGTGCCACCAGCAGAGCAGGGTTTATCTCAGATACGCAGTATTTT
NA NA TRBJ2-7 TRBV5-4 CASSPQQGTYEQYF TGTGCCAGCAGCCCACAACAGGGAACCTACGAGCAGTACTTC
NA NA TRBJ1-1 TRBV5-5 CASSAYSSPNTEAFF TGTGCCAGCAGCGCCTACAGTTCCCCGAACACTGAAGCTTTCTTT
few NA TRBJ2-7 TRBV6-6 CASSNGGDYEQYF TGTGCCAGTTCAAATGGGGGCGACTACGAGCAGTACTTC
NA TRBD1 TRBJ1-1 TRBV7-8 CASSYTGVAFF TGTGCCAGCAGCTATACAGGGGTGGCTTTCTTT
NA TRBD1 TRBJ1-3 TRBV4-3 CASSRGDSSGNTIYF TGCGCCAGCAGCCGGGGGGACAGCTCTGGAAACACCATATATTTT
few NA TRBJ2-7 TRBV6-1 CASSEDEGAGEQYF TGTGCCAGCAGTGAAGACGAGGGGGCGGGGGAGCAGTACTTC
NA NA TRBJ2-3 TRBV7-8 CASSLDGTSSDTQYF TGTGCCAGCAGCTTAGACGGGACATCGTCCGATACGCAGTATTTT
NA TRBD1 TRBJ2-3 TRBV2 CASSAQRGRGSDTQYF TGTGCCAGCAGTGCGCAAAGGGGCAGGGGGTCAGATACGCAGTATTTT
NA NA TRBJ2-2 TRBV4-2 CASSQELLQGDTGELFF TGTGCCAGCAGCCAAGAACTTTTACAGGGAGACACCGGGGAGCTGTTTTTT
NA TRBD1 TRBJ1-2 TRBV7-9 CSSSRDSYRNYGYTF TGTTCCAGCAGCCGGGACAGCTACCGTAACTATGGCTACACCTTC
NA TRBD1 TRBJ1-4 TRBV6-5 CASSGQGAPNEKLFF TGTGCCAGCAGTGGACAGGGGGCGCCTAATGAAAAACTGTTTTTT
NA NA TRBJ2-2 TRBV7-8 CASSVPGGELFF TGTGCCAGCAGCGTCCCCGGCGGGGAGCTGTTTTTT
NA TRBD2 TRBJ2-3 TRBV12-5 CASGMLGGGSTDTQYF TGTGCTAGTGGGATGCTCGGGGGGGGAAGCACAGATACGCAGTATTTT
NA TRBD2 TRBJ2-1 TRBV5-1 CASSLGAIGGADEQFF TGCGCCAGCAGCTTGGGGGCTATCGGGGGGGCCGATGAGCAGTTCTTC
NA TRBD1 TRBJ1-5 TRBV4-3 CASSPWTGDNQPQHF TGCGCCAGCAGCCCCTGGACAGGGGATAATCAGCCCCAGCATTTT
NA NA TRBJ1-2 TRBV6-4 CASSEYSGHYTF TGTGCCAGCAGTGAATACAGCGGGCACTACACCTTC
NA TRBD1 TRBJ2-5 TRBV28 CASRRSTLGQGRQETQYF TGTGCCAGCAGACGAAGCACTTTGGGACAGGGAAGACAAGAGACCCAGTACTTC
NA NA TRBJ2-7 TRBV5-4 CASRRQDSYEQYF TGTGCCAGCAGGAGACAGGATTCCTACGAGCAGTACTTC
NA NA TRBJ1-6 TRBV9 CASSVASSYNSPLHF TGTGCCAGCAGCGTAGCCAGCTCCTATAATTCACCCCTCCACTTT
few NA TRBJ1-4 TRBV15 CATSRGGAEANEKLFF TGTGCCACCAGCAGAGGCGGGGCGGAAGCTAATGAAAAACTGTTTTTT
NA TRBD1 TRBJ2-1 TRBV6-5 CASQRTGGDEQFF TGTGCCAGCCAACGGACAGGGGGCGATGAGCAGTTCTTC
NA TRBD2 TRBJ2-3 TRBV6-1 CASSEIAGGPSSDTQYF TGTGCCAGCAGTGAAATAGCGGGGGGGCCTTCGTCAGATACGCAGTATTTT
few TRBD1 TRBJ2-3 TRBV29-1 CSVDLGQGTDTQYF TGCAGCGTTGATCTGGGACAGGGGACAGATACGCAGTATTTT
NA NA TRBJ2-5 TRBV7-3 CASSIQGGNQETQYF TGTGCCAGCAGTATCCAGGGGGGTAACCAAGAGACCCAGTACTTC
once NA TRBJ2-7 TRBV5-1 CASSLESEQYF TGCGCCAGCAGCTTGGAGTCCGAGCAGTACTTC
NA NA TRBJ1-3 TRBV6-1 CASSETWSSGNTIYF TGTGCCAGCAGTGAAACTTGGAGCTCTGGAAACACCATATATTTT
NA NA TRBJ2-3 TRBV5-1 CASSFSNTDTQYF TGCGCCAGCAGCTTTTCCAACACAGATACGCAGTATTTT
NA TRBD2 TRBJ2-2 TRBV5-1 CASSRDALAAGELFF TGCGCCAGCAGCAGAGACGCACTAGCGGCCGGGGAGCTGTTTTTT
NA NA TRBJ2-3 TRBV4-1 CASSQDTGTDTQYF TGCGCCAGCAGCCAAGACACAGGCACAGATACGCAGTATTTT